The source of this T cell receptor (beta chain) is a study of PD-1 blockade in classical Hodgkin lymphoma. Regarding the study as a whole: It was CD4+ TCR diversity, not CD8+, that rose significantly by C4D1. Prior to therapy, complete responders displayed diversity much like that of newly diagnosed patients. TCR diversity at baseline was reported to be reduced in newly diagnosed patients relative to healthy donors.

Concerning this clone itself: What it binds is unknown.

Every one of the patients relapsed after autologous stem cell transplantation (brentuximab vedotin exposure was variable). Sequencing used immunoSEQ multiplex PCR; TCRdb keeps in-frame clones, though not all of them. The sample comprises just under 30,000 clones, just over 70% of which are singletons, and almost 4% rests with the top ten. The origin of this receptor is a human donor with classical Hodgkin lymphoma. The sample consisted of peripheral blood mononuclear cells (PBMCs), taken before the second cycle of nivolumab.

This CDR3 is CASSLGGASTDTQYF. The CDR3 nucleotides read TGTGCCAGCAGCTTAGGCGGGGCTAGCACAGATACGCAGTATTTT. The chain carries TRBV7-8 and TRBJ2-3; D is perhaps TRBD2 (6 bases). The CDR3 is 15 amino acids. Between the trimmed V and J ends, which lost 1 base and 0 bases, there was a span of 8 bases. CDR1 is SGHVS, CDR2 FQNEAQ, per germline.